Shown below are 2 T cell receptor beta chains from a single sample sequenced in a study of blood T cell repertoires in COVID-19. Libraries were prepared by immunoSEQ multiplex PCR; TCRdb keeps only in-frame clonotypes and omits some of them. The sample holds about 84,000 clones, about 80% seen once. The specimen was peripheral blood. These receptors were obtained from a man aged 45-60 years with active or convalescent COVID-19.

The V call is TRBV4-3, the J call TRBJ2-7, with 7 bases lining up with TRBD2. The CDR3 has 12 residues. V gave up 5 bases and J gave up 7 bases; unmatched junction bases: 5. The germline gives CDR1 LGHNA, CDR2 YSLEER. The CDR3 DNA reads as TGCGCCAGCAGCGGGGGGGAATTGGAGCAGTACTTC. Residues: CASSGGELEQYF.

About this clone itself: Within the sample, other DNA sequences also encode this same CDR3. This chain uses TRBV4-1 with TRBJ2-5, with D possibly matching TRBD2 (5 bases). V was trimmed by 2 bases and J by 2 bases, leaving 6 bases between them. Per germline, CDR1 MGHRA and CDR2 YSYEKL. This CDR3 spans 13 amino acids. The CDR3 DNA reads TGCGCCAGCAGCCAAAGGGAGCAAGAGACCCAGTACTTC. Residues: CASSQREQETQYF.